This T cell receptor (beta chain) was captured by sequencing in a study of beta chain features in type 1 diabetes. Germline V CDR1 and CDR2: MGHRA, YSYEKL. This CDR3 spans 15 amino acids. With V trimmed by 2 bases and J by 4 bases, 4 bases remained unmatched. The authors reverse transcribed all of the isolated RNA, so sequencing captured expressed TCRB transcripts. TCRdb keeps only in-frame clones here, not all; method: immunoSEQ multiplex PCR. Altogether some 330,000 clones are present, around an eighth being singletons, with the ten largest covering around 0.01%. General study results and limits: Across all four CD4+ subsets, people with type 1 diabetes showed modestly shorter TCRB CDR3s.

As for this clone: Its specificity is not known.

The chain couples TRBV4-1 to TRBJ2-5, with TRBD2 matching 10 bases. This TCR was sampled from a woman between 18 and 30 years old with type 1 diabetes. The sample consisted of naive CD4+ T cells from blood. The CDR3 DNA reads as TGCGCCAGCAGCCAATCGGCTAGCGGGGGAGAGACCCAGTACTTC. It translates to CASSQSASGGETQYF.